One and the same sample provided the 32 T cell receptor beta chains below, sequenced in a study of T cell repertoires in cytomegalovirus infection. For these receptors, no antigen is known. TCRdb redid the calling of the reads with MiXCR, one entry per CDR3 protein. The sample lists some 800,000 distinct CDR3 sequences, 30% to 35% occurring once. Sequencing used cultured CD8+ T cells from PBMCs, obtained from culture after CMV antigen stimulation. The receptors originated from a human donor in good health (CMV status not recorded). Some clones in this sample may be carry-over from other donors' samples.

The sample holds many counts of this clonotype. The chain uses TRBV7-2 and TRBJ2-7; no clear D. CDR3 length: 12 amino acids. Germline-derived CDR1 and CDR2 are SGHTA and FQGNSA. V lost 3 bases, J lost 3 bases, and 6 bases lay in between. CDR3 coding DNA: TGTGCCAGCAGCTTGAATGTCTACGAGCAGTACTTC. The encoded protein is CASSLNVYEQYF.

The chain combines TRBV6-5 with TRBJ1-2; D not resolved. Germline-derived CDR1 and CDR2 are MNHEY and SVGAGI. The CDR3 sequence is 11 residues long. Trimming took 8 bases from V and 2 from J, leaving 6 bases between them. Here the CDR3 reads CASLGNYGYTF. CDR3 DNA sequence: TGTGCCAGCCTGGGAAACTATGGCTACACCTTC.

This clonotype was seen a handful of times. The chain uses TRBV3-1 and TRBJ1-2; D remains unclear. V dropped 1 base and J dropped 8 bases, with 11 bases sitting between them. The CDR3 consists of 13 residues. Germline-derived CDR1 and CDR2 are LGHDT and YNNKEL (reference sequence). In DNA form, the CDR3 reads TGTGCCAGCAGCCAAGTAGTTGGGGAGGGCTACACCTTC. It is translated as CASSQVVGEGYTF.

This clonotype was seen many times. This chain uses TRBV7-9 with TRBJ2-5; weak D call: TRBD1 (5 bases). Trimming cost V 1 base and J 0 bases, with 12 bases left between them. The CDR3 sequence is 16 residues long. Germline V gene data show CDR1 as SEHNR and CDR2 as FQNEAQ (reference sequence). CDR3: CASSLDPKGYQETQYF. The CDR3 DNA reads as TGTGCCAGCAGCTTAGACCCTAAGGGGTACCAAGAGACCCAGTACTTC.

This clonotype appeared once. Written as DNA, the CDR3 is TGTGCCACCAGCAGAGATTGGGGGGAGGGGAGCGCCCACTACGAGCAGTACTTC. This translates into CATSRDWGEGSAHYEQYF. This chain uses TRBV15 with TRBJ2-7, with TRBD2 identical over 7 bases. CDR3 length equals 18 residues. Losses at the gene ends were 0 bases for V and 3 bases for J; bases not matched to a gene: 14. Germline V gene data show CDR1 as LNHNV and CDR2 as YYDKDF (reference sequence). The entire variable domain, with the rest obtained from reference TRBV15 and TRBJ2-7, is as follows: DAMVIQNPRYQVTQFGKPVTLSCSQTLNHNVMYWYQQKSSQAPKLLFHYYDKDFNNEADTPDNFQSRRPNTSFCFLDIRSPGLGDTAMYLCATSRDWGEGSAHYEQYFGPGTRLTVT.

This clonotype has just a few counts. V is TRBV12-3 or TRBV12-4 and J is TRBJ2-3; 7 bases map to TRBD2. This CDR3 is built from 15 residues. The ends lost 4 bases at V and 2 bases at J; junction bases unmatched: 6. The DNA for the CDR3 is TGTGCCAGCAGTTCCGGGACTACGTTCACAGATACGCAGTATTTT. Translating it yields CASSSGTTFTDTQYF.

The chain carries TRBV6-6 and TRBJ2-1; 9 positions agree with TRBD2. Germline V gene lookup returns CDR1 MNHNY and CDR2 SVGAGI (reference sequence). V was pared by 2 bases and J by 6 bases, with 5 bases of the junction left unmatched. This CDR3 has 15 residues. CDR3: CASSYVGRGGNEQFF. In DNA form, the CDR3 reads TGTGCCAGCAGTTACGTTGGGCGGGGGGGCAATGAGCAGTTCTTC.

V is TRBV5-6 and J is TRBJ2-7; no firm D call. The CDR3 sequence is 15 residues long. Germline V gene sequence: CDR1 SGHDT, CDR2 YYEEEE. The germline V and J ends were trimmed by 2 bases and 2 bases, with 14 bases remaining between them. CDR3 nucleotides: TGTGCCAGCAGCTTTTTTTCCGTCTGCACCTACGAGCAGTACTTC. Its protein product is CASSFFSVCTYEQYF.

This chain links TRBV6-1 with TRBJ2-7, with a weak D call TRBD1 (5 bases). In germline, CDR1 is MNHNS, CDR2 SASEGT. Trimming shortened V by 6 bases and J by 7 bases, and 19 bases separated the two germline ends. The CDR3 has 14 residues. The CDR3 coding sequence is TGTGCCAGCAGGGACATCCCCAGAGCAGGAGAGCAGTACGTC. It specifies CASRDIPRAGEQYV.

The chain recombines TRBV6-1 with TRBJ2-2, with 7 bases identical to TRBD1. Germline assignment: CDR1 MNHNS and CDR2 SASEGT. V dropped 6 bases and J dropped 4; count of bases not matched to a gene: 5. The CDR3 runs 14 residues. CDR3 region: CASRDRVGTGELFF. The CDR3 DNA sequence: TGTGCCAGCAGAGACAGGGTCGGCACCGGGGAGCTGTTTTTT.

This clonotype was counted between two and nine times. V usage is TRBV27 and J usage is TRBJ1-2, with 9 bases lining up with TRBD1. The CDR3 totals 14 residues. The trim removed 9 bases at V and 5 bases at J, leaving 10 bases unmatched. Germline V lookup: CDR1 MNHEY, CDR2 SMNVEV (reference sequence). The CDR3, as DNA: TGTGCCAGTACCCCCCTTGGGACAGGGTATGGCTACACCTTC. This sequence encodes CASTPLGTGYGYTF.

Only a few counts were recorded for this clonotype. The V and J genes are TRBV7-9 and TRBJ1-1; no clear D gene. Looked up from germline, CDR1 is SEHNR and CDR2 is FQNEAQ (reference sequence). This CDR3 has 12 amino acids. V dropped 3 bases and J dropped 6 bases, with 8 bases sitting between them. The CDR3 DNA sequence: TGTGCCAGCAGCTTGCAGGTCCCTGAAGCTTTCTTT. It encodes CASSLQVPEAFF.

A few counts support this clonotype. This rearrangement joins TRBV7-8 to TRBJ2-1; D might be TRBD1 (6 bases). The CDR3 spans 13 residues. Germline CDR1 and CDR2: SGHVS and FQNEAQ. Trimming removed 7 bases from V and 7 bases from J, with 14 bases in between. The CDR3 sequence is CASTLTGPNEQFF. DNA for the CDR3: TGTGCCAGCACCCTGACAGGCCCAAATGAGCAGTTCTTC.

This chain connects TRBV4-1 to TRBJ2-5; possibly TRBD1 for D (6 bases). CDR1 and CDR2 (germline): MGHRA, YSYEKL. This CDR3 region has 15 residues. Trimming cost V 2 bases and J 1 base, with 11 bases left between them. CDR3 in DNA: TGCGCCAGCAGCCAAACCGGGACAATCCAAGAGACCCAGTACTTC. Translation: CASSQTGTIQETQYF.

This clonotype was observed a handful of times. Written as DNA, the CDR3 is TGTGCCAGCAGCCTAGGGGACGGTTACACTGAAGCTTTCTTT. Protein: CASSLGDGYTEAFF. J is TRBJ1-1 and V is TRBV7-9; a weak D match, TRBD1 (5 bases). The CDR3 has 14 residues. Per the germline V gene, CDR1 is SEHNR and CDR2 is FQNEAQ (reference sequence). V dropped 5 bases and J dropped 3 bases, with 13 bases sitting between them.

There are a few counts of this clonotype. The chain combines TRBV6-1 with TRBJ1-5, with D tentatively TRBD1 (6 bases). The CDR3 consists of 15 residues. Germline CDR1 reads MNHNS; CDR2 reads SASEGT. Trimming took off 3 bases at V and 10 bases at J, with 19 bases between the two ends. CDR3 in amino acids: CASSDPGGSGLPQHF. Here the CDR3 DNA reads TGTGCCAGCAGTGACCCGGGGGGCTCGGGTCTCCCCCAGCATTTT.

In this sample, this clonotype turned up a few times. The chain recombines TRBV7-3 with TRBJ2-5; maybe TRBD1 (6 bases). The CDR3 runs 16 residues. Between the trimmed V and J ends, which lost 6 bases and 3 bases, there was a span of 20 bases. Germline CDR1 SGHTA, CDR2 FQGTGA. In DNA form, the CDR3 reads TGTGCCAGCAGTTTGCCGGAGGACAGCCCTGAAGAGACCCAGTACTTC. This encodes CASSLPEDSPEETQYF.

There are a few counts of this clonotype. The chain carries TRBV24-1 and TRBJ2-1, with 10 bases aligning to TRBD2. J was trimmed by 4 bases and V by 2 bases; bases with no gene match: 13. Looked up from germline, CDR1 is KGHDR and CDR2 is SFDVKD. This CDR3 is 19 amino acids long. Written as DNA, the CDR3 is TGTGCCACCAGTGATTCTACCATCCTACTAGCGGGGAGATACAATGAGCAGTTCTTC. Translating gives CATSDSTILLAGRYNEQFF.

This clonotype was counted between two and nine times. The rearrangement links TRBV19 to TRBJ2-5; TRBD2 aligns across 7 bases. The CDR3 spans 17 residues. CDR1 is LNHDA, CDR2 SQIVND, per germline (reference sequence). V was clipped by 3 bases and J by 4 bases; unmatched bases: 14. CDR3 sequence: CASSITIGRGIVETQYF. Here the CDR3 DNA reads TGTGCCAGTAGTATTACGATTGGGAGGGGAATAGTAGAGACCCAGTACTTC.

There are many counts of this clonotype. The chain has TRBV7-8 and TRBJ2-1; 14 nucleotides align to TRBD2. The junction had 7 bases not matched to a gene; V was cut back by 3 bases and J by 0 bases. Germline lookup yields CDR1 SGHVS and CDR2 FQNEAQ. The CDR3 has 19 residues. CDR3 sequence reads: CASSFRTSGGFSSYNEQFF. In nucleotides, the CDR3 is TGTGCCAGCAGCTTCCGGACTAGCGGGGGGTTTAGCTCCTACAATGAGCAGTTCTTC.

The chain is built from TRBV12-3 or TRBV12-4 and TRBJ1-5, with D possibly matching TRBD1 (5 bases). The CDR3 runs to 17 residues. The V and J ends lost 0 bases and 0 bases respectively, with 12 bases between them. The DNA for the CDR3 is TGTGCCAGCAGTTTAGCTTTGGCAGGGAATAGCAATCAGCCCCAGCATTTT. Its translation: CASSLALAGNSNQPQHF.

This clonotype was detected many times. As DNA, the CDR3 is TGTGCCAGCAGCTTATTCTCAGAGGTGGACGTC. Translating it yields CASSLFSEVDV. V is TRBV11-1 and J is TRBJ2-7; D remains unclear. Germline CDR1 reads SGHAT; CDR2 reads FQDESV (reference sequence). This CDR3 spans 11 amino acids.

With regard to this clonotype: A read error may explain this, as a much larger clone is one base away. The chain recombines TRBV7-2 with TRBJ2-2; 9 nucleotides align to TRBD1. This CDR3 comprises 16 residues. Trimming took 10 bases from V and 4 from J; bases not matched to a gene: 13. Per the germline V gene, CDR1 is SGHTA and CDR2 is FQGNSA. The CDR3 DNA sequence: TGTGCCAACAGGACCGGGACAGGGAGGGTCACCGGGGAGCTGTTTTTT. It encodes CANRTGTGRVTGELFF.

This rearrangement joins TRBV5-1 to TRBJ1-2; TRBD1 matches at 8 bases. CDR1 is SGHRS, CDR2 YFSETQ, per germline. V gave up 4 bases and J gave up 5 bases; unmatched junction bases: 10. The CDR3 is 15 amino acids. Here the CDR3 DNA reads TGCGCCAGCAGCCTGACCACAGGGGGAGGATATGGCTACACCTTC. The encoded protein is CASSLTTGGGYGYTF. The whole variable domain, filled in from reference TRBV5-1 and TRBJ1-2, reads KAGVTQTPRYLIKTRGQQVTLSCSPISGHRSVSWYQQTPGQGLQFLFEYFSETQRNKGNFPGRFSGRQFSNSRSEMNVSTLELGDSALYLCASSLTTGGGYGYTFGSGTRLTVV.

The chain combines TRBV6-5 with TRBJ1-2, with D maybe TRBD1 (5 bases). V lost 10 bases to trimming and J lost 3 bases, with 21 bases between them. Per germline, CDR1 MNHEY and CDR2 SVGAGI. This CDR3 region has 15 residues. The CDR3 spells CAKSLFEGPYYGYTF. DNA for the CDR3: TGTGCCAAATCCTTATTTGAGGGGCCCTACTATGGCTACACCTTC.

Worth noting for this clonotype: A much larger clonotype is one base distant, so this may be a read error. The rearrangement links TRBV5-5 to TRBJ2-1; D gene unclear. The CDR3 totals 10 residues. The germline CDR1 and CDR2 sequences are SGHKS and YYEKEE (reference sequence). The V end lost 7 bases, the J end lost 5 bases, and 4 bases lay between the germline ends. In nucleotides, the CDR3 is TGTGCCAGCCAGAACAATGAGCAGTTCTTC. Protein product: CASQNNEQFF.

V and J are TRBV7-8 and TRBJ2-7; D possibly corresponds to TRBD1 (7 bases). CDR3 length equals 13 residues. The V and J ends lost 3 bases and 7 bases respectively, with 13 bases between them. The V gene's germline CDR1 is SGHVS and CDR2 FQNEAQ. In DNA, the CDR3 is TGTGCCAGCAGCTTTGGCAGGGGGGATGAGCAGTACGTC. Translated: CASSFGRGDEQYV.

This clonotype was detected only a few times. This sequence joins TRBV6-2 or TRBV6-3 and TRBJ2-1, with 12 nucleotides matching TRBD1. The CDR3 extends over 18 amino acids. The V gene's germline CDR1 is MNHEY and CDR2 SVGEGT. The V and J ends lost 5 bases and 4 bases, in that order; junction bases with no gene match: 12. The CDR3 region has the DNA TGTGCCAGCAGTACCCCAGGAAGGGACAGGGGGCTTTACAATGAGCAGTTCTTC. It specifies CASSTPGRDRGLYNEQFF.

In its sample, this clonotype was seen many times. The chain couples TRBV7-2 to TRBJ2-1; TRBD2 matches 7 bases. In germline, CDR1 is SGHTA, CDR2 FQGNSA. J lost 10 bases, V lost 5 bases, and 5 bases had no gene match. The CDR3 sequence is 12 residues long. The CDR3 nucleotides read TGTGCCAGCAGCCCTAGCGGCCTCGAGCAGTTCTTC. Translation: CASSPSGLEQFF.

The CDR3 reads CASSEVGNYNSPLHF. CDR3 DNA: TGTGCCAGCAGTGAAGTTGGAAACTATAATTCACCCCTCCACTTT. The J gene is TRBJ1-6, the V gene TRBV6-1; D remains unclear. Germline loops: CDR1 MNHNS, CDR2 SASEGT. Trimming stripped 1 base from V and 3 bases from J, with 7 bases between. CDR3 length equals 15 residues.

This clonotype was recorded at least ten times. V and J are TRBV7-9 and TRBJ2-1; D might be TRBD2 (5 bases). The germline CDR1 and CDR2 sequences are SEHNR and FQNEAQ (reference sequence). The CDR3 is made up of 15 amino acids. Trimming shortened V by 5 bases and J by 0 bases, and 11 bases separated the two germline ends. CDR3 coding DNA: TGTGCCAGCAGCCCCCAAGGGAGCTCCTACAATGAGCAGTTCTTC. Translation gives CASSPQGSSYNEQFF.

This clonotype was found a few times. The rearrangement joins TRBV12-3 or TRBV12-4 to TRBJ2-4, with D uncertain. Trimming left V 7 bases short and J 8 bases short, with 12 bases between. This CDR3 is built from 12 residues. As DNA, the CDR3 is TGTGCCAGCACTCGATCTCCGGACATTCAGTACTTC. Encoded protein: CASTRSPDIQYF.